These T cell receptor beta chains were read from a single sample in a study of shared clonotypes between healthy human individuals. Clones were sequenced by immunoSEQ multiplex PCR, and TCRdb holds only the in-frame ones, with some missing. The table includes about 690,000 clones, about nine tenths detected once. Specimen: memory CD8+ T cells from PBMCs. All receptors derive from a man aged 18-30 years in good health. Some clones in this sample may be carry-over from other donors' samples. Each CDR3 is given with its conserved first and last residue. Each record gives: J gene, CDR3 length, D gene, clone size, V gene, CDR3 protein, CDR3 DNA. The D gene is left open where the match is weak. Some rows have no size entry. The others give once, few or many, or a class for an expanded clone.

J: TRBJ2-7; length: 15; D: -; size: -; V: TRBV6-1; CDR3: CASRGIRTHTYEQYF; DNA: TGTGCCAGCAGGGGGATACGGACCCACACCTACGAGCAGTACTTC
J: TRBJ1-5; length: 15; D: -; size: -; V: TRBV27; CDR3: CASSYSTGGNQPQHF; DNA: TGTGCCAGCAGTTACTCGACAGGCGGTAATCAGCCCCAGCATTTT
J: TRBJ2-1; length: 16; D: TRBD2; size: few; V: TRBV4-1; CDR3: CASSQGAGGYYNEQFF; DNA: TGCGCCAGCAGCCAAGGCGCGGGAGGGTACTACAATGAGCAGTTCTTC
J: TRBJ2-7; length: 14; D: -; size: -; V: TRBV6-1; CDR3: CASSGLGVSYEQYF; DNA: TGTGCCAGCAGTGGATTAGGGGTAAGCTACGAGCAGTACTTC
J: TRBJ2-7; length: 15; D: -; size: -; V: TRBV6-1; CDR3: CASSEALAGGHEQYF; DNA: TGTGCCAGCAGTGAAGCCTTAGCCGGAGGCCACGAGCAGTACTTC
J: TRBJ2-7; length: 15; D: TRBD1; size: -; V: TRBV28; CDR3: CASTEPGQGIYEQYF; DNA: TGTGCCAGTACTGAACCGGGACAGGGGATCTACGAGCAGTACTTC
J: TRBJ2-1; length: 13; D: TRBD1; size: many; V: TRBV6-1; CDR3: CASTGTGLNEQFF; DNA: TGTGCCAGCACTGGGACAGGGCTGAATGAGCAGTTCTTC
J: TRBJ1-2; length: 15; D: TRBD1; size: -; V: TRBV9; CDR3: CASSGGQGDLVGYTF; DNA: TGTGCCAGCAGCGGCGGACAGGGGGATTTAGTTGGCTACACCTTC
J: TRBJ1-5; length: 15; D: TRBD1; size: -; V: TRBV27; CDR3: CASSRWTGSNQPQHF; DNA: TGTGCCAGCAGTAGATGGACAGGGAGCAATCAGCCCCAGCATTTT
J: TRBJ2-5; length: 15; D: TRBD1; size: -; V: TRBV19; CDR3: CASRVGTGLKETQYF; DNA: TGTGCCAGTAGGGTGGGGACAGGGTTAAAAGAGACCCAGTACTTC
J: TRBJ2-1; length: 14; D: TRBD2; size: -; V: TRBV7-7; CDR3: CASSAGGGVDEQFF; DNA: TGTGCCAGCAGCGCCGGGGGGGGTGTGGATGAGCAGTTCTTC
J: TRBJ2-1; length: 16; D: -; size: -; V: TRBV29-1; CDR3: CSVSEGRDGDYNEQFF; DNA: TGCAGCGTTTCAGAGGGGCGGGACGGGGATTACAATGAGCAGTTCTTC
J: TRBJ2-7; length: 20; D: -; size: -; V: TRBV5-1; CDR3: CASSLRGQGGRTSGGPEQYF; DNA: TGCGCCAGCAGCTTGAGGGGACAGGGGGGAAGGACTAGCGGCGGGCCCGAGCAGTACTTC
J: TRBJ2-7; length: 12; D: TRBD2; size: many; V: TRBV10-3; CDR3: CAIGAGGVEQYF; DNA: TGTGCCATCGGAGCGGGAGGGGTCGAGCAGTACTTC
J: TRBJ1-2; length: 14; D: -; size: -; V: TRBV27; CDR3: CASSFRTFHYGYTF; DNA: TGTGCCAGCAGTTTTAGAACCTTCCACTATGGCTACACCTTC
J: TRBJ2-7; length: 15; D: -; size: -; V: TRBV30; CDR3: CAWSGAGKLAGEQYF; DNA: TGTGCCTGGAGTGGGGCCGGTAAATTGGCTGGCGAGCAGTACTTC
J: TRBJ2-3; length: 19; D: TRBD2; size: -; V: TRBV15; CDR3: CATSVGPGAREGQGDTQYF; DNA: TGTGCCACCAGTGTAGGACCAGGGGCGCGGGAGGGCCAGGGAGATACGCAGTATTTT
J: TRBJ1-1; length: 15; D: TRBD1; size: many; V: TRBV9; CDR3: CASSAYSQGITEAFF; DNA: TGTGCCAGCAGCGCCTACTCACAGGGGATCACTGAAGCTTTCTTT
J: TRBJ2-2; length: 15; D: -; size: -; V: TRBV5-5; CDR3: CASSLATGYTGELFF; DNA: TGTGCCAGCAGCCTTGCCACAGGGTACACCGGGGAGCTGTTTTTT
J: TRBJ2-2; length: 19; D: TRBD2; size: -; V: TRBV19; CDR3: CASSLGGLAGATNTGELFF; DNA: TGTGCCAGTAGCCTAGGGGGGCTAGCGGGAGCTACGAACACCGGGGAGCTGTTTTTT
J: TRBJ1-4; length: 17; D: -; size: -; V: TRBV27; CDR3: CASSFVPVAGNNEKLFF; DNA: TGTGCCAGCAGTTTCGTCCCTGTGGCAGGGAATAATGAAAAACTGTTTTTT
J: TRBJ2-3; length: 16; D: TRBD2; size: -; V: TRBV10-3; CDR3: CAIRDLPSGRTDTQYF; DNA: TGTGCCATCAGAGACCTTCCTAGCGGGAGAACAGATACGCAGTATTTT
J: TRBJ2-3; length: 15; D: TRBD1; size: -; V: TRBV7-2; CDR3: CASSLTGASTDTQYF; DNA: TGTGCCAGCAGCTTGACAGGGGCCAGCACAGATACGCAGTATTTT
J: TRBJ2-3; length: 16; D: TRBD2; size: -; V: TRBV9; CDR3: CASSGGVAGGTDTQYF; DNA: TGTGCCAGCAGCGGGGGAGTAGCGGGAGGCACAGATACGCAGTATTTT
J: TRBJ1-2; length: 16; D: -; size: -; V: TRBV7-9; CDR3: CASSSRGDPTNYGYTF; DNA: TGTGCCAGCAGCTCACGAGGGGACCCCACTAACTATGGCTACACCTTC
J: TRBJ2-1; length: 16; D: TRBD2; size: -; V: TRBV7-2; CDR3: CASSPGLAGFYNEQFF; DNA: TGTGCCAGCAGCCCGGGACTAGCGGGATTTTACAATGAGCAGTTCTTC
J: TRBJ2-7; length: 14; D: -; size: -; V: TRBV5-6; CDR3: CASSLGGRPYEQYF; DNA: TGTGCCAGCAGCTTGGGAGGGAGGCCTTACGAGCAGTACTTC
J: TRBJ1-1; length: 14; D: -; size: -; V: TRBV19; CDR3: CASVTGGLNTEAFF; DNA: TGTGCCAGCGTGACGGGGGGCTTGAACACTGAAGCTTTCTTT
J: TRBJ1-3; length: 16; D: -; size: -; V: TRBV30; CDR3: CAWSALRLDRGNTIYF; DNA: TGTGCCTGGAGCGCCCTTAGATTGGACCGTGGAAACACCATATATTTT
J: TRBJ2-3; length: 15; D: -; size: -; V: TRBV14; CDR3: CASSLGLKLTDTQYF; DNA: TGTGCCAGCAGCCTTGGACTGAAACTCACAGATACGCAGTATTTT
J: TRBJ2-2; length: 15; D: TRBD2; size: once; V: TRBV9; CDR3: CASSPASGKPGELFF; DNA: TGTGCCAGCAGCCCCGCTAGCGGGAAGCCCGGGGAGCTGTTTTTT
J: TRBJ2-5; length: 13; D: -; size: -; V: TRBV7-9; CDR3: CASSSPAQETQYF; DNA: TGTGCCAGCAGCTCCCCAGCCCAAGAGACCCAGTACTTC
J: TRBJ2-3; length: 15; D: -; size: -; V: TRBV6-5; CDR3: CASSYRTAYTDTQYF; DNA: TGTGCCAGCAGTTACCGGACAGCGTACACAGATACGCAGTATTTT
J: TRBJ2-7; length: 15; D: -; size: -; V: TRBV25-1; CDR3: CASSTYPILAYEQYF; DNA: TGTGCCAGCAGTACGTACCCAATCCTTGCCTACGAGCAGTACTTC
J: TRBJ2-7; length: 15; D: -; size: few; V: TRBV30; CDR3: CAWSVSLAVQYEQYF; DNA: TGTGCCTGGAGTGTATCACTAGCAGTGCAATACGAGCAGTACTTC
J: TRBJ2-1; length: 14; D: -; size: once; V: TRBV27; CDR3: CASSLRQPYNEQFF; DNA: TGTGCCAGCAGTTTAAGACAGCCATACAATGAGCAGTTCTTC
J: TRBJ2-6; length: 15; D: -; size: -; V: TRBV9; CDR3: CASSVGRAGANVLTF; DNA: TGTGCCAGCAGCGTAGGAAGGGCTGGGGCCAACGTCCTGACTTTC
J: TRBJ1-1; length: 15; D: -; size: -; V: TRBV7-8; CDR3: CASSLLPEGYTEAFF; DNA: TGTGCCAGCAGCTTACTCCCCGAGGGGTACACTGAAGCTTTCTTT
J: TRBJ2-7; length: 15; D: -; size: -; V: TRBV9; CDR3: CASSQGSGERHEQYF; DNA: TGTGCCAGCAGCCAAGGGTCAGGGGAACGACACGAGCAGTACTTC
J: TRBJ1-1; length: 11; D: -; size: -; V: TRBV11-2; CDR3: CASSLVYEAFF; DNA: TGTGCCAGCAGCTTAGTGTATGAAGCTTTCTTT
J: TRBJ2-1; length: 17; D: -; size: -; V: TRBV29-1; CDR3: CSAKGAGPTLAYNEQFF; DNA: TGCAGCGCAAAAGGGGCGGGACCCACCCTAGCCTACAATGAGCAGTTCTTC
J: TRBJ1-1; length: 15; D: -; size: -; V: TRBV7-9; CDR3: CASSFIDEGNTEAFF; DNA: TGTGCCAGCAGCTTCATAGACGAAGGGAACACTGAAGCTTTCTTT
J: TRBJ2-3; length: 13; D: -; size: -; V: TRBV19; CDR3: CASRMSRADTQYF; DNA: TGTGCCAGTAGAATGAGCAGGGCCGATACGCAGTATTTT
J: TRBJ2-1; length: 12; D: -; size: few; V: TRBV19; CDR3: CASGHLYNEQFF; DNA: TGTGCCAGCGGACACCTTTACAATGAGCAGTTCTTC
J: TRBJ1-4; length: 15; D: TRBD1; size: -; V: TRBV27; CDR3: CASSVRTGGEEKLFF; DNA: TGTGCCAGCAGTGTTCGGACAGGGGGCGAGGAAAAACTGTTTTTT
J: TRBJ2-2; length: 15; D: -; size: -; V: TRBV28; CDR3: CASSSFRKNTGELFF; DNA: TGTGCCAGCAGTTCCTTTCGGAAGAACACCGGGGAGCTGTTTTTT
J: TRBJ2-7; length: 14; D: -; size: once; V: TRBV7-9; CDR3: CASSRVGESYEQYF; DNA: TGTGCCAGCAGCCGAGTCGGGGAAAGCTACGAGCAGTACTTC
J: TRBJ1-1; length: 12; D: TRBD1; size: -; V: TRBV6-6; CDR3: CASRHRGTEAFF; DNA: TGTGCCAGCAGGCACAGGGGGACTGAAGCTTTCTTT
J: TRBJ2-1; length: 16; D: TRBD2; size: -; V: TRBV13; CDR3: CASSLVFASGMNEQFF; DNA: TGTGCCAGCAGCTTAGTCTTTGCTAGCGGGATGAATGAGCAGTTCTTC
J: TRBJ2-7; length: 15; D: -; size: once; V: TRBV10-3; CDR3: CAISEVPGQSYEQYF; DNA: TGTGCCATCAGCGAGGTTCCCGGACAGAGCTACGAGCAGTACTTC
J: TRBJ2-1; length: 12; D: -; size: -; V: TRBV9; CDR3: CASSPPVNEQFF; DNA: TGTGCCAGCAGCCCCCCGGTTAATGAGCAGTTCTTC
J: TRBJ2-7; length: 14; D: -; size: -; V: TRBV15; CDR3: CATSRATPEGEQYF; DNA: TGTGCCACCAGCAGAGCCACACCAGAAGGCGAGCAGTACTTC